These T cell receptor beta chains were read from a single sample in a study of OX40 agonist ivuxolimab in advanced cancers. Profiled with immunoSEQ multiplex PCR; TCRdb holds only in-frame clones, not every one. The sample contains tens of thousands of clones, 85% to 95% of which appear only once. The sample consisted of CD4+ or CD8+ T cells sorted from blood, taken in a trial of the OX40 agonist ivuxolimab. The receptor set was obtained from an adult with an advanced solid tumor such as melanoma, head and neck, liver or kidney cancer. Both conserved end residues are part of each CDR3. The order of the fields is V gene, clone size, D gene, J gene, CDR3 protein, CDR3 DNA. D genes are given only for firm matches. Size is stated for part of the rows, as once, few or many counts, or as a class when the clone is expanded.

v_call: TRBV21-1
clone_size: .
d_call: .
j_call: TRBJ1-3
cdr3_aa: CASSKAGRWGSGNTIYF
cdr3_nt: .

v_call: TRBV27
clone_size: .
d_call: .
j_call: TRBJ2-7
cdr3_aa: CASSLSPGSYEQYF
cdr3_nt: TGTGCCAGCAGTTTATCGCCGGGCTCCTACGAGCAGTACTTC

v_call: TRBV19
clone_size: .
d_call: .
j_call: TRBJ1-4
cdr3_aa: CASSISGSGGEKLFF
cdr3_nt: TGTGCCAGTAGTATAAGCGGTTCCGGTGGGGAAAAACTGTTTTTT

v_call: TRBV6-5
clone_size: .
d_call: .
j_call: TRBJ2-7
cdr3_aa: CASSPWEDRNYEQYF
cdr3_nt: TGTGCCAGCTCACCTTGGGAGGATCGTAACTACGAGCAGTACTTC

v_call: TRBV19
clone_size: .
d_call: .
j_call: TRBJ1-1
cdr3_aa: CASSVSPGTEAFF
cdr3_nt: TGTGCCAGTAGTGTAAGCCCGGGCACTGAAGCTTTCTTT

v_call: TRBV9
clone_size: .
d_call: TRBD2
j_call: TRBJ2-1
cdr3_aa: CASSETGAGGMNEQFF
cdr3_nt: TGTGCCAGCAGCGAGACTGGCGCGGGGGGGATGAATGAGCAGTTCTTC

v_call: TRBV9
clone_size: .
d_call: .
j_call: TRBJ2-7
cdr3_aa: CASSVGSGTFYEQYF
cdr3_nt: TGTGCCAGCAGCGTAGGGTCAGGGACCTTCTACGAGCAGTACTTC

v_call: TRBV5-1
clone_size: .
d_call: .
j_call: TRBJ2-3
cdr3_aa: CASSLEGLGDTDTQYF
cdr3_nt: TGCGCCAGCAGCTTGGAGGGTTTAGGGGACACAGATACGCAGTATTTT

v_call: TRBV29-1
clone_size: .
d_call: TRBD1
j_call: TRBJ2-7
cdr3_aa: CSVVSRGHYYEQYF
cdr3_nt: TGCAGCGTTGTGAGCAGGGGGCATTACTACGAGCAGTACTTC

v_call: TRBV27
clone_size: .
d_call: .
j_call: TRBJ2-7
cdr3_aa: CASSLSASTYEQYF
cdr3_nt: TGTGCCAGCAGTTTATCTGCATCTACCTACGAGCAGTACTTC

v_call: TRBV27
clone_size: .
d_call: .
j_call: TRBJ2-1
cdr3_aa: CASTGLAYNEQFF
cdr3_nt: TGTGCCAGCACAGGGCTAGCCTACAATGAGCAGTTCTTC

v_call: TRBV15
clone_size: .
d_call: .
j_call: TRBJ2-7
cdr3_aa: CATSRAAGSYEQYF
cdr3_nt: TGTGCCACCAGCAGAGCTGCAGGCTCCTACGAGCAGTACTTC

v_call: TRBV4-2
clone_size: .
d_call: .
j_call: TRBJ1-2
cdr3_aa: CASSQDQGYTF
cdr3_nt: TGTGCCAGCAGCCAAGATCAGGGCTACACCTTC

v_call: TRBV27
clone_size: few
d_call: .
j_call: TRBJ2-3
cdr3_aa: CASSSVPRESYTDTQYF
cdr3_nt: TGTGCCAGCAGTTCAGTACCCAGGGAGTCGTACACAGATACGCAGTATTTT

v_call: TRBV28
clone_size: .
d_call: .
j_call: TRBJ1-5
cdr3_aa: CASSLPSSGNQPQHF
cdr3_nt: TGTGCCAGCAGTCTACCCTCCTCGGGCAATCAGCCCCAGCATTTT

v_call: TRBV28
clone_size: .
d_call: .
j_call: TRBJ2-1
cdr3_aa: CASSFPNEQFF
cdr3_nt: TGTGCCAGCAGTTTCCCAAACGAGCAGTTCTTC

v_call: TRBV7-9
clone_size: .
d_call: .
j_call: TRBJ2-7
cdr3_aa: CASSLEQVGEQYF
cdr3_nt: TGTGCCAGCAGCTTAGAACAGGTCGGCGAGCAGTACTTC

v_call: TRBV28
clone_size: .
d_call: TRBD1
j_call: TRBJ1-1
cdr3_aa: CASSFPTTSGTGNTEAFF
cdr3_nt: TGTGCCAGCAGTTTTCCCACAACGTCCGGGACAGGGAACACTGAAGCTTTCTTT

v_call: TRBV9
clone_size: .
d_call: TRBD1
j_call: TRBJ1-1
cdr3_aa: CASSVVQGTGDTEAFF
cdr3_nt: TGTGCCAGCAGCGTAGTCCAAGGGACAGGGGACACTGAAGCTTTCTTT

v_call: TRBV14
clone_size: few
d_call: .
j_call: TRBJ1-1
cdr3_aa: CASSTGSTEAFF
cdr3_nt: TGTGCCAGCTCCACAGGGAGTACTGAAGCTTTCTTT

v_call: TRBV9
clone_size: .
d_call: .
j_call: TRBJ2-7
cdr3_aa: CASSGGADEQYF
cdr3_nt: TGTGCCAGCAGCGGGGGTGCGGACGAGCAGTACTTC

v_call: TRBV4-3
clone_size: .
d_call: .
j_call: TRBJ1-2
cdr3_aa: CASRPARTRLDYGYTF
cdr3_nt: TGCGCCAGCAGGCCTGCCCGCACAAGGCTCGACTATGGCTACACCTTC

v_call: TRBV6-5
clone_size: .
d_call: .
j_call: TRBJ1-2
cdr3_aa: CASSYPAGGYTF
cdr3_nt: TGTGCCAGCAGTTACCCAGCCGGGGGCTACACCTTC

v_call: TRBV9
clone_size: .
d_call: TRBD2
j_call: TRBJ2-7
cdr3_aa: CASSGPGRGLKYF
cdr3_nt: TGTGCCAGCAGCGGACCGGGGAGGGGTTTAAAGTACTTC

v_call: TRBV4-3
clone_size: .
d_call: .
j_call: TRBJ2-7
cdr3_aa: CASSQEDAGRYEQYF
cdr3_nt: TGCGCCAGCAGCCAAGAAGACGCAGGGAGGTACGAGCAGTACTTC

v_call: TRBV7-8
clone_size: .
d_call: .
j_call: TRBJ2-2
cdr3_aa: CASSLRGTGPGELFF
cdr3_nt: TGTGCCAGCAGCTTAAGAGGGACCGGCCCCGGGGAGCTGTTTTTT

v_call: TRBV6-6
clone_size: .
d_call: .
j_call: TRBJ1-5
cdr3_aa: CASTLGPNQPQHF
cdr3_nt: TGTGCCAGCACCCTGGGGCCAAATCAGCCCCAGCATTTT

v_call: TRBV27
clone_size: .
d_call: .
j_call: TRBJ1-2
cdr3_aa: CASSLYPRQYGYTF
cdr3_nt: TGTGCCAGCAGTTTATATCCCAGACAGTATGGCTACACCTTC

v_call: TRBV5-1
clone_size: once
d_call: TRBD1
j_call: TRBJ1-5
cdr3_aa: CASSWGDRGNQPQHF
cdr3_nt: TGCGCCAGCAGCTGGGGGGACAGGGGAAATCAGCCCCAGCATTTT

v_call: TRBV27
clone_size: few
d_call: TRBD2
j_call: TRBJ2-7
cdr3_aa: CASSLGLAAYEQYF
cdr3_nt: TGTGCCAGCAGTTTGGGACTAGCGGCCTACGAGCAGTACTTC

v_call: TRBV4-1
clone_size: .
d_call: TRBD1
j_call: TRBJ2-1
cdr3_aa: CASSRYPTGRDWDEQFF
cdr3_nt: TGCGCCAGCAGCCGGTACCCGACAGGGCGAGATTGGGATGAGCAGTTCTTC